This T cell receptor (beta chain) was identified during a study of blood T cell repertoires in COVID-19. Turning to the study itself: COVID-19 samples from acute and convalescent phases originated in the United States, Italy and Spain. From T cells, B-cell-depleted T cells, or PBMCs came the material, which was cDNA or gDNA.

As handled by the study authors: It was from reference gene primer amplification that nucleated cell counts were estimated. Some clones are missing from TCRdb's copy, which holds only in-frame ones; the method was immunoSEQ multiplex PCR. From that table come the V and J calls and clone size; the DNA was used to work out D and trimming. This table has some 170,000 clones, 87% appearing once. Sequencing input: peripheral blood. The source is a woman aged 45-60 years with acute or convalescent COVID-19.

The CDR3 here is CSVERTGADYGYTF. As DNA, the CDR3 is TGCAGCGTTGAAAGGACAGGGGCGGACTATGGCTACACCTTC. V and J are TRBV29-1 and TRBJ1-2; TRBD1 agrees at 9 bases. With 2 bases clipped from V and 3 bases from J, the junction kept 4 bases outside the gene matches. Germline V gene data show CDR1 as SQVTM and CDR2 as ANQGSEA. The CDR3 contains 14 residues.